Sequencing of this T cell receptor (beta chain) was carried out in a study of cytomegalovirus exposure and HLA in healthy donors listed by TCRdb under 2017. Study-level background: According to an earlier analysis of around 600 of the donors, roughly 180 million T cells yielded 117 million unique TCR beta sequences and more than 250 Gb of sequence data. In an earlier analysis of more than 550 of the donors, high-throughput TCR beta sequencing was used to judge whether each TCR beta V gene segment behaved as functional or pseudogenic. Typing coverage varied by locus: roughly 629-630 donors for A, B, C, DRB1 and DQB1; more than 500 for DQA1; more than 600 for DPA1; some 470 for DPB1. Both class I and class II loci were covered by HLA typing, at four-digit resolution. A later analysis re-examined previously published TCR beta repertoires from over 500 donors and added high-resolution HLA genotyping to investigate patterns of TCR occurrence. All discovery cohort repertoires had been generated on a single sequencing platform. In the later analysis, no new phenotypic data were used to find candidate immune exposures; instead, reliance was placed on TCR beta sequences and their occurrence across donors. The study aimed to test whether signatures of past pathogen exposure could be identified by cataloging public T cell receptors. A later genetic analysis took genome-wide SNP genotypes for about three fifths of the roughly 670 donors and used that subset as a discovery cohort. Four or five DR-DQ haplotypes were handled as single units for association and clustering because linkage in the cohort was strong. Around 320 gigabases of sequencing data and tens of millions of unique TCR sequences were included in an early release covering 550 to 650 HLA-typed donors. The study used immunosequencing to profile the T cell repertoires of several hundred subjects and linked those repertoires to cytomegalovirus serostatus. The genetic ancestry cluster associated with self-reported Caucasian donors included about 84% of the roughly 390 genotyped donors. Among around 400 genotyped donors of the cohort, an average of approximately 240,000 unique TCR beta nucleotide sequences was sequenced per donor, of which about 18% were non-productive. Alongside the repertoire data, information on donor age, sex, ethnicity and CMV serostatus was compiled. In addition to the first cohort of 666 subjects, a separate validation cohort of 120 different subjects was used. To predict cytomegalovirus infection status, the study brought together high-throughput TCR immunosequencing, statistical association of individual TCRs with disease status, and machine learning.

As concerns this clone: Which antigen it targets is not known. No base quality information exists; no much larger clone differs at one position.

CDR1 and CDR2 are drawn from the germline V gene: SGDLS, YYNGEE. V ends up 3 bases short and J 3 bases short, with an unmatched junction base count of 6. From cysteine to phenylalanine, the CDR3 is 15 amino acids long. The entry retains the CDR3 DNA only, 45 bases that are in frame from base 1. The cohort was made up of approximately 670 healthy bone marrow donors. At the time of sampling, all cohort members were nominally healthy, though unrecorded immune exposures were likely present. The donor was CMV seronegative and was included in the group of a few hundred seronegative cohort members. Every donor gave a peripheral blood sample, and the peripheral blood mononuclear cells from that sample were used for TCR beta sequencing. The Qiagen DNeasy Blood Extraction Kit was used to extract genomic DNA from the blood cell samples. The library was produced with the immunoSEQ multiplex PCR assay. For the multiplex PCR, a mixture combining 60 forward primers for TCR Vbeta segments and 13 reverse primers for TCR Jbeta segments was used. The CDR3 region of rearranged TCR beta genes was amplified from genomic DNA by a multiplex PCR assay. Amplified TCR beta libraries were sequenced as 87-base-pair reads on the Illumina HiSeq System. The study's processing was this. In a later analysis, approximately 74 million unique TCR beta chains were counted across the approximately 640 repertoires, and around 10 million of these chains were shared by at least two donors. Raw reads were error-corrected and collapsed into unique sequences by a nearest-neighbor algorithm in which closely related sequences were merged to remove PCR and sequencing errors. To assign V, D and J gene segments, CDR3 sequences were aligned to IMGT reference sequences. For a sequence to be retained, a match of at least six nucleotides to both a V gene segment and a J gene segment was required. Rearrangements were called productive when the CDR3 lacked stop codons and stayed in frame with V and J; all others were non-productive. CDR3 was defined by IMGT convention, running from the second conserved V-encoded cysteine to the conserved J-encoded phenylalanine. The earlier analysis of roughly 590 of the donors excluded sequences that lacked an unambiguous match to a single V gene segment. In an earlier analysis of some 590 of the donors, a V segment was called functional when productive rearrangements were above 56.7%, and segregating when the standard deviation between donors exceeded 5%. A statistical classification framework was built for diagnosing cytomegalovirus status from the catalog of TCR beta chain sequences. A later analysis assigned V and J genes by comparing TCR nucleotide sequences with IMGT/GENE-DB human TR gene sequences. A later analysis assigned CDR3 sequences and most-parsimonious VDJ recombination scenarios with the TCRdist pipeline. In a later analysis, each TCR beta chain was defined by its CDR3 amino acid sequence together with its V-gene family, and reads lacking a unique V-gene family were excluded. A later analysis removed roughly 590 highly shared, low-generation-probability nucleotide sequences to deal with suspected cross-contamination and a sequencing artifact. A later analysis calculated a clonal expansion index for each public chain from normalized within-repertoire ranks of inferred template counts. Generation probabilities in a later analysis came from a VDJ recombination model fitted to out-of-frame rearrangements, and those results were checked against IGoR. In a later analysis, TCR-TCR, TCR-HLA and TCR-CMV co-occurrence was scored with hypergeometric tests, and a repertoire-size bias correction was applied to TCR pairs. In a later analysis, false discovery rates were estimated by permuting HLA or CMV assignments 20 times. A later analysis grouped co-occurring TCRs with DBSCAN, adding TCRdist sequence similarity when clustering within HLA-allele-positive subsets. Co-occurrence clustering excluded repertoires with fewer than 30,000 or more than 120,000 public chains, plus five with anomalous nucleotide sharing. The clones in this table, taken by TCRdb from immuneACCESS, are in-frame only. Not every clone is retained; where verified, under half of the shortfall comes from an unresolved V gene, and the cause of the rest is unknown. That table furnishes V, J and clone size, whereas the DNA furnished D and trimming. This sample is represented by 210,000 or so clones; approximately 84% of them were singletons. Around 0.22% of the sample rests with the top ten.

Results and caveats for the whole study, not just this receptor: Strong co-occurrence of HLA alleles, especially DR and DQ, made assigning TCR associations to individual alleles difficult. The 87-base-pair reads could not distinguish some IMGT-functional V segments, including TRBV6-2 and TRBV6-3, so those segments were excluded. In both the original and validation cohorts, the classifier was reported to diagnose cytomegalovirus status with high specificity and sensitivity. Presence/absence analyses assumed roughly uniform sequencing depth across donors, an assumption that may not hold. In a later analysis, HLA-associated TCR beta chains were found to be more clonally expanded and to have lower generation probabilities than equally common non-associated chains. Some 15 rarely observed V segments, including chromosome 9 orphons, were excluded from the earlier analysis of approximately 500 of the donors because counts were too low. A further reported finding was that TCR beta sequences accurately predicted the HLA-A and HLA-B alleles for most subjects in the first cohort. Most TCR sequences were observed very rarely across donors, whereas some public TCRs were present in many individuals. Because some donors lacked HLA typing at each locus, the association tests relied only on the typed subset. The only immune exposure information available for the cohort was CMV serostatus. Most CMV-associated TCR beta chains appeared to be HLA-restricted in a later analysis, and the HLA associations seemed to be driven largely by CMV exposure. Correlated functional status among segregating V segments might reflect linkage disequilibrium, but an unknown experimental factor could not be ruled out. A later genetic analysis associated a missense DCLRE1C variant with V-gene and J-gene trimming of TCR beta chains, and an independent cohort replicated the association. Three of the identified cytomegalovirus-associated TCR beta chains were confirmed in vitro to be specific for cytomegalovirus antigens. An earlier analysis of around 540 of the donors showed that most TCR beta V segments appeared in productive rearrangements either about 87% or about 30% of the time, which broadly matched IMGT annotations. The authors suggested that the approach could potentially be generalized to other disease states and immunological phenotypes. A total of around 150 TCR beta chains were listed by the study as associated with cytomegalovirus. A cluster of highly shared sequence variants was judged likely to be a technical artifact of the sequencing pipeline. The cohort was sequenced for TCR beta chains only, and without alpha or paired-chain data the features that could be detected were limited. According to a later genetic analysis, donors in an Asian-associated ancestry cluster had fewer N-insertions in productive TCRs than the roughly 700-donor mean. Several of the top co-occurrence clusters appeared to be linked to parvovirus B19, influenza, CMV and Epstein-Barr virus, according to a later analysis. A later analysis found that TCR association rates varied across HLA loci, with DRB1 alleles showing the most associated TCRs and HLA-C alleles the fewest. A later analysis associated 15,000 to 20,000 TCR beta sequences with specific HLA alleles at a false discovery rate of 0.05.

Sequencing was carried out using PBMCs. This receptor was taken from a girl aged 2-10 years in good health and CMV-seronegative. The chain is made from TRBV9 and TRBJ2-5; TRBD2 fits 9 bases in the junction. The DNA sequence is given as TGTGCCAGCAGCGAGGCGGGGGGGCTCAAAGAGACCCAGTACTTC. Its product reads: CASSEAGGLKETQYF.